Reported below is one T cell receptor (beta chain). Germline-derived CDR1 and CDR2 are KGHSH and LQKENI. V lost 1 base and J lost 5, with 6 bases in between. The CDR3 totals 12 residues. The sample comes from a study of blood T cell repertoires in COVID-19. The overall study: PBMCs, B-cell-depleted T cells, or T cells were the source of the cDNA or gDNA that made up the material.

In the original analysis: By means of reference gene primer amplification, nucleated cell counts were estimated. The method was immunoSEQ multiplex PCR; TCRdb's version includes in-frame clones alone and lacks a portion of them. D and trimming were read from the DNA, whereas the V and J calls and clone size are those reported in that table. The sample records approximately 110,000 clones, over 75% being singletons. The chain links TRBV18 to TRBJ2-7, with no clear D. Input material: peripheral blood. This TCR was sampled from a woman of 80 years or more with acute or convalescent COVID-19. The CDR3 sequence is CASSPQAHEQYF. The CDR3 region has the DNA TGTGCCAGCTCACCACAAGCACACGAGCAGTACTTC.